The sequence of this TCR beta chain was determined in a study of blood T cell repertoires in COVID-19. Study-level background: The analysed material was cDNA or gDNA that came from T cells, B-cell-depleted T cells, or PBMCs.

This table comes from immunoSEQ multiplex PCR, and its TCRdb copy is limited to in-frame clones, with some not included. The profile shows 200,000 to 300,000 clones, over 80% of them singletons. Enrolled through a virtual design, the participants were between roughly 18 and 95 years of age and came from 24 US areas. Participants were placed into cohorts based on the clinical history they reported. V lost 4 bases to trimming and J lost 5 bases, with 9 bases between them. This CDR3 has 12 amino acids. Germline V gene data show CDR1 as SGHDT and CDR2 as YYEEEE. This clone has a handful of counts. The rearrangement uses TRBV5-6 and TRBJ1-2; D unclear. This clonotype was obtained from a man aged 50 to 59 who had been exposed to COVID-19. What was sequenced was PBMCs or T cells enriched from blood (not recorded which). CDR3 DNA: TGTGCCAGCAGCCGGGATGGGTATGGCTACACCTTC. Translated, it gives CASSRDGYGYTF.